The T cell receptor beta chain under discussion was sequenced for a study of cytomegalovirus exposure and HLA in healthy donors. Among the donors, all were healthy bone marrow donors. To note about this clone: What it binds is unknown.

The trim removed 4 bases at V and 4 bases at J, leaving 6 bases unmatched. Looked up from germline, CDR1 is SGHTA and CDR2 is FQGNSA. This CDR3 has 16 residues. The primer mix had 60 Vbeta and 13 Jbeta primers. Using immunoSEQ multiplex PCR, the repertoire was profiled, and TCRdb retains in-frame clones only, with some absent. The sample has about 160,000 clones, roughly four fifths seen once; the top ten hold roughly 3%. Study-level points and caveats: In a later analysis, TCR beta V- and J-gene trimming was associated with a missense DCLRE1C variant.

Sequenced: PBMCs. The clonotype was recovered from a middle-aged woman in good health and CMV-seronegative. The genes are TRBV7-2 and TRBJ1-5; 11 bases are shared with TRBD1. In DNA, the CDR3 is TGTGCCAGCAGCTCGGGACAGGGGGTGAGTAATCAGCCCCAGCATTTT. Translating gives CASSSGQGVSNQPQHF.